A selection of T cell receptor beta chains follows, all from one sample in a study of T cell repertoires in cytomegalovirus infection. TCRdb ran MiXCR on the reads and lists one entry per CDR3 protein. The sample contains around 740,000 distinct CDR3 sequences, approximately 40% of which appear only once. The material sequenced was PBMCs. These receptors came from a human donor in good health (CMV status not recorded). Some clones in this sample may be carry-over from other donors' samples. Both conserved end residues are part of each CDR3. Each record gives: V gene, J gene, D gene, clone size, CDR3 protein, CDR3 DNA. The D gene is left open where the match is weak. Size tells how often a clone was seen (once, few, many) or the class of an expanded clone, and some rows leave it out.

>TRBV11-1|TRBJ2-5|TRBD2|few
CASSGLAPFQETQYF
TGTGCCAGCAGCGGACTAGCTCCTTTCCAAGAGACCCAGTACTTC
>TRBV12-3/TRBV12-4|TRBJ1-4|-|few
CASSRAVNEKLFF
TGTGCCAGCAGCCGAGCCGTGAATGAAAAACTGTTTTTT
>TRBV12-3/TRBV12-4|TRBJ2-3|TRBD2|-
CASNAGLAGGAGTDTQYF
TGTGCCAGCAACGCGGGACTAGCGGGAGGAGCGGGCACAGATACGCAGTATTTT
>TRBV7-2|TRBJ2-1|-|few
CASSPAGRSREQFF
TGTGCCAGCAGCCCGGCGGGCCGCTCACGGGAGCAGTTCTTC
>TRBV19|TRBJ1-5|-|-
CASSTRESNQPQHF
TGTGCCAGTAGTACCCGGGAAAGCAATCAGCCCCAGCATTTT
>TRBV28|TRBJ1-6|-|-
CASTIWGAQLDSPLHF
TGTGCCAGCACGATATGGGGGGCGCAGTTGGATTCACCCCTCCACTTT
>TRBV28|TRBJ2-7|-|-
CASIGGVAINEQYF
TGTGCCAGCATCGGAGGGGTTGCAATTAACGAGCAGTACTTC
>TRBV5-6|TRBJ1-5|TRBD1|-
CASTRRGRGNQPQHF
TGTGCCAGCACCCGGAGGGGGCGCGGCAATCAGCCCCAGCATTTT
>TRBV6-8|TRBJ2-2|TRBD2|few
CASIKRGLAGGVNTGELFF
TGTGCCAGCATTAAACGGGGACTAGCGGGAGGGGTAAACACCGGGGAGCTGTTTTTT
>TRBV29-1|TRBJ2-3|-|-
CSVLYTDTQYF
TGCAGCGTTCTGTACACAGATACGCAGTATTTT
>TRBV12-3/TRBV12-4|TRBJ2-4|-|-
CASSRPLVDIQYF
TGTGCCAGCAGTCGCCCACTGGTAGACATTCAGTACTTC
>TRBV3-1|TRBJ2-5|-|-
CASSQEWGGSETQYF
TGTGCCAGCAGCCAAGAATGGGGAGGTTCAGAGACCCAGTACTTC
>TRBV27|TRBJ1-5|-|-
CASSANWDSNQPQHF
TGTGCCAGCAGTGCCAATTGGGACAGCAATCAGCCCCAGCATTTT
>TRBV12-3/TRBV12-4|TRBJ1-2|TRBD1|-
CASRQTGNGYTF
TGTGCCAGCCGTCAGACAGGGAACGGCTACACCTTC
>TRBV2|TRBJ1-5|-|-
CASSGQPPNSNQPQHF
TGTGCCAGCAGCGGACAGCCCCCCAATAGCAATCAGCCCCAGCATTTT
>TRBV28|TRBJ2-7|-|-
CASSLSFPYEQYF
TGTGCCAGCAGTTTGTCCTTTCCCTACGAGCAGTACTTC